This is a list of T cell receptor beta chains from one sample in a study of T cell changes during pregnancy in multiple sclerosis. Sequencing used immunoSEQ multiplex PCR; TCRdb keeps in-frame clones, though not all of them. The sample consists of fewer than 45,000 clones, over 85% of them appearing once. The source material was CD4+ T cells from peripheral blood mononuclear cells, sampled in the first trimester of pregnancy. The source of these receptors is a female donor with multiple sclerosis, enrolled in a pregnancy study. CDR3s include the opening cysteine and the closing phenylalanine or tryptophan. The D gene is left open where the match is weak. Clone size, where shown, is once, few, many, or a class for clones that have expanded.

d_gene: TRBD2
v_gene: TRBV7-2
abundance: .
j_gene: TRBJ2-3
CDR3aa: CASSLPLAGRTDTQYF
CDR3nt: TGTGCCAGCAGCTTACCTCTAGCGGGACGCACAGATACGCAGTATTTT

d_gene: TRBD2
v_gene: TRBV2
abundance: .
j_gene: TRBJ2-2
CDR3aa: CASSLHPSGSTGELFF
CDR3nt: TGTGCCAGCAGCCTTCACCCTAGCGGGAGTACCGGGGAGCTGTTTTTT

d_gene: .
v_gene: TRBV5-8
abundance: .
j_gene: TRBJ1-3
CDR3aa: CASSLRAGTGNTIYF
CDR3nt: TGTGCCAGCAGCCTGCGAGCGGGGACTGGAAACACCATATATTTT

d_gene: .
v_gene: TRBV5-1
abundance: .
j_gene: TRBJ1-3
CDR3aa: CASSPLEYSTGNTIYF
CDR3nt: TGCGCCAGCAGCCCCCTGGAGTATAGCACTGGAAACACCATATATTTT

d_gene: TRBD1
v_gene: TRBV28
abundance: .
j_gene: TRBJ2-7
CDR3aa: CASSSTGGTYEQYF
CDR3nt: TGTGCCAGCAGTTCGACAGGGGGTACCTACGAGCAGTACTTC

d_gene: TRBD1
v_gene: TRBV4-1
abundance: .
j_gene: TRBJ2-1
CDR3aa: CASSRDRVSYNEQFF
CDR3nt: TGCGCCAGCAGCCGTGACAGGGTGTCCTACAATGAGCAGTTCTTC

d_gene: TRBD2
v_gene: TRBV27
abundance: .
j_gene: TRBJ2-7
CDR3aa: CASSFLFSGRAGEQYF
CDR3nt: TGTGCCAGCAGTTTCCTCTTTAGCGGGAGGGCCGGGGAGCAGTACTTC

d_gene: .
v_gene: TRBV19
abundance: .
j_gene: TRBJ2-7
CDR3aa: CASSRGGTGEQYF
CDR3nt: TGTGCCAGTAGTCGAGGGGGTACAGGCGAGCAGTACTTC

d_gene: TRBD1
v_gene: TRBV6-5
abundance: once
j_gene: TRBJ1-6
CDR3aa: CASSFRTGTSPLHF
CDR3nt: TGTGCCAGCAGTTTTCGGACAGGGACTTCACCCCTCCACTTT

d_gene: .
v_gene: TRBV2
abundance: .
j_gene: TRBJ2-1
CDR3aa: CASSEDRRAGNEQFF
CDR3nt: TGTGCCAGCAGTGAAGACAGAAGGGCGGGCAATGAGCAGTTCTTC

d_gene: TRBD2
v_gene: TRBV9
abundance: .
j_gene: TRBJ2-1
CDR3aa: CASRTSGSGGEQFF
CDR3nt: TGTGCCAGCAGGACTAGCGGGAGTGGGGGTGAGCAGTTCTTC

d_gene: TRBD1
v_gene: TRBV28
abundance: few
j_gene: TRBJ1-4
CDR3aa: CASSRRGHTNEKLFF
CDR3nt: TGTGCCAGCAGTCGGAGGGGGCACACTAATGAAAAACTGTTTTTT

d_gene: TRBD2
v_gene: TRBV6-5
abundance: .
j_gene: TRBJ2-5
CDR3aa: CASSYSSTSGRETQYF
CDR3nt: TGTGCCAGCAGTTACTCGAGTACTAGCGGGAGAGAGACCCAGTACTTC

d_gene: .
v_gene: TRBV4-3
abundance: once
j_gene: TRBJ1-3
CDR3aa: CASTKDRTAGNTIYF
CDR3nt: TGCGCCAGCACAAAAGACAGGACCGCTGGAAACACCATATATTTT

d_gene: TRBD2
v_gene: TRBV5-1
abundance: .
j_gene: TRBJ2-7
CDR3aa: CASSSDPGGPGEQYF
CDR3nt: TGCGCCAGCAGCTCCGACCCGGGAGGGCCGGGTGAGCAGTACTTC

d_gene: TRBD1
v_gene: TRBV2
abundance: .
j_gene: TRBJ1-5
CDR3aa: CASSEDRGIISNQPQHF
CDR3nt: TGTGCCAGCAGTGAAGACAGGGGGATAATTAGCAATCAGCCCCAGCATTTT

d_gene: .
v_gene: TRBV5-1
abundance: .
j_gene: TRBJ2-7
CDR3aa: CASRPGTVPWQYF
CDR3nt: TGCGCCAGCAGGCCCGGGACTGTACCATGGCAGTACTTC

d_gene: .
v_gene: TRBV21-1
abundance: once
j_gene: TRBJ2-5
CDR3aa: CASSNSKSGRLRDQETQYF
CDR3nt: TGTGCCAGCAGCAACAGTAAAAGCGGACGTTTGAGGGACCAAGAGACCCAGTACTTC

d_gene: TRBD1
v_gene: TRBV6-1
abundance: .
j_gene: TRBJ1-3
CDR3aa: CASSEGSGTGILSGNTIYF
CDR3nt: TGTGCCAGCAGTGAAGGGTCCGGGACAGGTATCCTATCTGGAAACACCATATATTTT

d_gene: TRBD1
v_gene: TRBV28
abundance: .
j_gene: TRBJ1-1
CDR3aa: CASKPTGGMSTEAFF
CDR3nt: TGTGCCAGCAAACCAACAGGGGGGATGAGCACTGAAGCTTTCTTT

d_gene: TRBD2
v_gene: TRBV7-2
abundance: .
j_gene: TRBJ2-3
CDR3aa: CASSLSWSGKSDTQYF
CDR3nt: TGTGCCAGCAGCTTAAGTTGGAGCGGGAAATCAGATACGCAGTATTTT

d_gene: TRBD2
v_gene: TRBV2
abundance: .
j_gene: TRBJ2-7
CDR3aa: CATSLAGYYEQYF
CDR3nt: TGTGCCACCTCCCTAGCGGGTTACTACGAGCAGTACTTC

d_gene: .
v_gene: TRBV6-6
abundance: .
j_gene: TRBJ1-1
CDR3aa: CASSYSTQGGTEAFF
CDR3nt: TGTGCCAGCAGTTACTCCACACAGGGAGGGACTGAAGCTTTCTTT

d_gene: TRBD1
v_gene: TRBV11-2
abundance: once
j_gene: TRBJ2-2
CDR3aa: CASRRDRGSGELFF
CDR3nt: TGTGCCAGCAGGCGGGACAGGGGATCCGGGGAGCTGTTTTTT

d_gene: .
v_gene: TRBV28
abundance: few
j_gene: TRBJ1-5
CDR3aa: CASSPGGGSNQPQHF
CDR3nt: TGTGCCAGCAGCCCGGGAGGGGGGAGCAATCAGCCCCAGCATTTT

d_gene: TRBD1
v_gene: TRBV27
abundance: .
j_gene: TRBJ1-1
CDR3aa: CASLRQGSTEAFF
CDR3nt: TGTGCCAGCCTCAGACAGGGTAGCACTGAAGCTTTCTTT

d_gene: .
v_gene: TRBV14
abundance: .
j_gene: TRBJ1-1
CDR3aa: CASSQDVIPNTEAFF
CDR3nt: TGTGCCAGCAGCCAAGATGTCATCCCGAACACTGAAGCTTTCTTT

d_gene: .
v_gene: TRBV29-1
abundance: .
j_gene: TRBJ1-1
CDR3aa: CSVELQVRNTEAFF
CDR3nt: TGCAGCGTTGAGCTGCAGGTTAGGAACACTGAAGCTTTCTTT

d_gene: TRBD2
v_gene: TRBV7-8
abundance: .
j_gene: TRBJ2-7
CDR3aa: CASSPRGVAGSYEQYF
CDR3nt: TGTGCCAGCAGCCCCAGGGGAGTAGCGGGATCCTACGAGCAGTACTTC

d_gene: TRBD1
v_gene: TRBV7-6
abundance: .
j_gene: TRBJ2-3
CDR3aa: CASSLRTGVKGDTQYF
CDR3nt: TGTGCCAGCAGCTTAAGGACAGGGGTTAAGGGAGATACGCAGTATTTT

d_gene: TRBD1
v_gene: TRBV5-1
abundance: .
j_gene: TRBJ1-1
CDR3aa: CASSLAAGGRTEAFF
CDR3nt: TGCGCCAGCAGCTTGGCGGCAGGGGGTAGGACTGAAGCTTTCTTT

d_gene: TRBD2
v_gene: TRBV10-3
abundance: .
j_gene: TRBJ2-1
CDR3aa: CAISEFGTSGSSYNEQFF
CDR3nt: TGTGCCATCAGTGAGTTTGGGACTAGCGGGAGTTCCTACAATGAGCAGTTCTTC

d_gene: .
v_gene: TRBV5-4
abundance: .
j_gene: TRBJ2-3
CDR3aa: CASSFRGRLSTDTQYF
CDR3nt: TGTGCCAGCAGCTTCAGGGGAAGACTTAGCACAGATACGCAGTATTTT

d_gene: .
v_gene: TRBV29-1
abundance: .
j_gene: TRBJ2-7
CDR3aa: CSVSTGTYEQYF
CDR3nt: TGCAGCGTTTCGACAGGAACCTACGAGCAGTACTTC

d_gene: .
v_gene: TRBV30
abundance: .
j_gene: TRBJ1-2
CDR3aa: CAWSREDTNYGYTF
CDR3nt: TGTGCCTGGAGTCGAGAAGATACTAACTATGGCTACACCTTC

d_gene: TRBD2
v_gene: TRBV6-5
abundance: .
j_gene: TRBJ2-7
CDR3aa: CASSSASGSRYEQYF
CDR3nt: TGTGCCAGCAGTTCGGCTAGCGGGAGTAGGTACGAGCAGTACTTC

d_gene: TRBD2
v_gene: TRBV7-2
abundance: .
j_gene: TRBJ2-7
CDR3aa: CASSRRLAGSYEQYF
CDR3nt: TGTGCCAGCAGCCGGAGACTAGCGGGATCCTACGAGCAGTACTTC

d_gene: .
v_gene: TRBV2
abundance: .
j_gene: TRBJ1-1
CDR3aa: CATITGEMNTEAFF
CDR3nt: TGTGCCACCATAACCGGGGAAATGAACACTGAAGCTTTCTTT

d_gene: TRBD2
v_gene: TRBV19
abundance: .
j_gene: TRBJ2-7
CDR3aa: CASSITASGSAEQYF
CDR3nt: TGTGCCAGTAGTATTACTGCTAGCGGGAGTGCCGAGCAGTACTTC

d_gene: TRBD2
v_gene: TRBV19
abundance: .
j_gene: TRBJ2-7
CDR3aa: CASSPLAGGHEQYF
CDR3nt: TGTGCCAGTAGCCCACTAGCGGGAGGCCACGAGCAGTACTTC

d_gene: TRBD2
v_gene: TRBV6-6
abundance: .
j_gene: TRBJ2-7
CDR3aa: CASKGTSGYEQYF
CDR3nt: TGTGCCAGCAAAGGGACTAGCGGCTACGAGCAGTACTTC

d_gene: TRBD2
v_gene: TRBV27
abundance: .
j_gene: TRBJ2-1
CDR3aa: CASSLAGTRIHNEQFF
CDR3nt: TGTGCCAGCAGTTTGGCCGGGACTAGAATTCACAATGAGCAGTTCTTC

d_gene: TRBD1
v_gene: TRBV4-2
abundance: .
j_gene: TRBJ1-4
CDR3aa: CASSLYLNRGEKLFF
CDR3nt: TGTGCCAGCAGCCTTTATCTCAACAGGGGTGAAAAACTGTTTTTT

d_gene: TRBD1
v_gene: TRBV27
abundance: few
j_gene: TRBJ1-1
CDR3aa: CASSLYRGLMNTEAFF
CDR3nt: TGTGCCAGCAGTTTATACAGGGGGCTCATGAACACTGAAGCTTTCTTT

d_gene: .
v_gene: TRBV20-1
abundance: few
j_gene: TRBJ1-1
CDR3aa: CSASSSEAFF
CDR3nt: TGCAGTGCGTCAAGCTCTGAAGCTTTCTTT

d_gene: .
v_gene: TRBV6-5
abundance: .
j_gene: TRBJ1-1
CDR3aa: CASSRVGHRNTEAFF
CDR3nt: TGTGCCAGCAGTAGGGTAGGACACCGGAACACTGAAGCTTTCTTT

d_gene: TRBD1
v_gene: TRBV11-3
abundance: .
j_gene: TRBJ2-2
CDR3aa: CASSFDQSGTGGSGELFF
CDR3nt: TGTGCCAGCAGCTTCGACCAATCCGGGACAGGGGGGTCTGGGGAGCTGTTTTTT

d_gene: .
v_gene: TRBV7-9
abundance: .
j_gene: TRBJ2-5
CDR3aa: CASSLAGALGETQYF
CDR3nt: TGTGCCAGCAGCTTAGCGGGAGCGTTAGGAGAGACCCAGTACTTC

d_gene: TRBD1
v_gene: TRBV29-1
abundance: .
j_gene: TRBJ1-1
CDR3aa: CSSGGAGRTTEAFF
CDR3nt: TGCAGCTCAGGGGGCGCGGGGAGGACAACTGAAGCTTTCTTT

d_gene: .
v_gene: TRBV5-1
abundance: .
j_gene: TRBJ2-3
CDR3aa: CASKSEQAVGTQYF
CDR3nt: TGCGCCAGCAAGTCCGAACAGGCGGTGGGTACGCAGTATTTT

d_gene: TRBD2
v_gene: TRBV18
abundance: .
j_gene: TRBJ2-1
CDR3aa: CASSPGSSGSLSEQFF
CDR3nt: TGTGCCAGCTCACCAGGATCTAGCGGGAGCCTCAGTGAGCAGTTCTTC

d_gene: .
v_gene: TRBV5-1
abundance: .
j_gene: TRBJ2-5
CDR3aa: CASSLGDRTETQYF
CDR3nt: TGCGCCAGCAGCTTGGGAGACAGGACTGAGACCCAGTACTTC

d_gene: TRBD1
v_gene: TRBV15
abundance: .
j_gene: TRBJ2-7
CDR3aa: CATSDPRGFYEQYF
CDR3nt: TGTGCCACCAGCGATCCCAGGGGGTTCTACGAGCAGTACTTC